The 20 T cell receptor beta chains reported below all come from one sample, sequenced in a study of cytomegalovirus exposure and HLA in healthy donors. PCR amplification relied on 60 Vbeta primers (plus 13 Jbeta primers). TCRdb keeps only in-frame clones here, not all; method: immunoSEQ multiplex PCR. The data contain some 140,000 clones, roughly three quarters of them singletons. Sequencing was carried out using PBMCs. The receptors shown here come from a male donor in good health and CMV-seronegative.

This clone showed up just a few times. DNA of the CDR3: TGTGCCATCAGTGAAGCGGGCAGAGCTAACTATGGCTACACCTTC. Translating it yields CAISEAGRANYGYTF. The V and J genes are TRBV10-3 and TRBJ1-2; D remains unclear. This CDR3 spans 15 amino acids. Germline CDR1 is ENHRY and CDR2 is SYGVKD. Trimming took 3 bases from V and 0 from J, leaving 11 bases between them.

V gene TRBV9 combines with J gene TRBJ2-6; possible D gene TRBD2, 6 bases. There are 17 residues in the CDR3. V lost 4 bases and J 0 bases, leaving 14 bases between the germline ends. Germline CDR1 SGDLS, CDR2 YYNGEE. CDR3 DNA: TGTGCCAGCAGCCCTATCTTGGGGGGCTCTGGGGCCAACGTCCTGACTTTC. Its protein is CASSPILGGSGANVLTF.

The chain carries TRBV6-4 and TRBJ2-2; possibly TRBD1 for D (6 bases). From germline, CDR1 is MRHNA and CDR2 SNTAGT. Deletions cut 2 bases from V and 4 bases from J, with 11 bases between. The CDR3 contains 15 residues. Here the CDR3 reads CASSDGGQGTGELFF. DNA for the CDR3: TGTGCCAGCAGTGACGGGGGCCAGGGCACCGGGGAGCTGTTTTTT.

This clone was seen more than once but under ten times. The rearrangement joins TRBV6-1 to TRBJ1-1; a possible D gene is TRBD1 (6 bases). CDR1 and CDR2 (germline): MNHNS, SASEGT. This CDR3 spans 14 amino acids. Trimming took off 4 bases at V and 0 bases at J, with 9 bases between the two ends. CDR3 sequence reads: CASSVYRVNTEAFF. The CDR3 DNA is TGTGCCAGCAGTGTCTACAGGGTGAACACTGAAGCTTTCTTT.

CDR3 coding DNA: TGCGCCAGCAGCTCTAGGACAGGGGGAGGTGAGCAGTTCTTC. Its translation is CASSSRTGGGEQFF. The chain joins TRBV5-1 to TRBJ2-1, with 10 bases that match TRBD1. The V gene's germline CDR1 is SGHRS and CDR2 YFSETQ. With 3 bases clipped from V and 9 bases from J, the junction kept 6 bases outside the gene matches. The CDR3 spans 14 residues.

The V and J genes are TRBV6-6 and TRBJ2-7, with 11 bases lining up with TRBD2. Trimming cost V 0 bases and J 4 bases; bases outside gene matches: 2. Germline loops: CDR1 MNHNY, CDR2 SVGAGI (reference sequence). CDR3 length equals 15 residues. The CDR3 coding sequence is TGTGCCAGCAGTTACTCACTAGCGGGGGCTTACGAGCAGTACTTC. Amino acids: CASSYSLAGAYEQYF.

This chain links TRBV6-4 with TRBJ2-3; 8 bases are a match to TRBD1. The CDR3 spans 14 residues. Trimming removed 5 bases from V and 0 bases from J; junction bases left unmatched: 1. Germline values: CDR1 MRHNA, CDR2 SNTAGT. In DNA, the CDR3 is TGTGCCAGCAGTCGACAGGGGAGCACAGATACGCAGTATTTT. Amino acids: CASSRQGSTDTQYF.

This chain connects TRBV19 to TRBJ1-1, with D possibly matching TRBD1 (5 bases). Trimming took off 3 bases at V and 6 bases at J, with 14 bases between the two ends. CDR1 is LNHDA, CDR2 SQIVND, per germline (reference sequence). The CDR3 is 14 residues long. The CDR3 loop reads CASSIFGGVAEAFF. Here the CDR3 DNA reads TGTGCCAGTAGTATTTTTGGGGGGGTAGCTGAAGCTTTCTTT.

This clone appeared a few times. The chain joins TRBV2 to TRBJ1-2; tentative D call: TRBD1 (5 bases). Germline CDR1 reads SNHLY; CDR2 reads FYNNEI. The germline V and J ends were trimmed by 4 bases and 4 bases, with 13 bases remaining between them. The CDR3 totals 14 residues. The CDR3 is CASSADSLLYGYTF. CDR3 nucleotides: TGTGCCAGCAGTGCCGACAGTTTACTCTATGGCTACACCTTC.

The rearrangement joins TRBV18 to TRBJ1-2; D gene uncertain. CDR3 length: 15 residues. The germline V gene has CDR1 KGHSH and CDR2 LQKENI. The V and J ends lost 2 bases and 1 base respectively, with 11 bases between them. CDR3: CASSPSTTVNYGYTF. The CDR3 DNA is TGTGCCAGCTCACCAAGTACTACGGTTAACTATGGCTACACCTTC.

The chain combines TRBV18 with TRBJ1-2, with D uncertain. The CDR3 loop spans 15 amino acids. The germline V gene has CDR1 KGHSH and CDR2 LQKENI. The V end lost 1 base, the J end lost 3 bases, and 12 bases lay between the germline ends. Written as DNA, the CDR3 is TGTGCCAGCTCACCACTATCAGACACAGACTATGGCTACACCTTC. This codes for CASSPLSDTDYGYTF. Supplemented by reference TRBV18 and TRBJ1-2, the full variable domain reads NAGVMQNPRHLVRRRGQEARLRCSPMKGHSHVYWYRQLPEEGLKFMVYLQKENIIDESGMPKERFSAEFPKEGPSILRIQQVVRGDSAAYFCASSPLSDTDYGYTFGSGTRLTVV.

The CDR3 DNA is TGTGCCAGCAGCTTAATCTCTCCCGGGGAGCTGTTTTTT. The encoded protein is CASSLISPGELFF. V gene TRBV7-3 combines with J gene TRBJ2-2; D is unresolved. The CDR3 is 13 amino acids. With 1 base removed from V and 6 bases from J, the gap between germline ends came to 6 bases. Per the germline V gene, CDR1 is SGHTA and CDR2 is FQGTGA.

The CDR3 DNA sequence: TGTGCCAGCAGCTTGACCTGGGACACATCCTACGAGCAGTACTTC. This gives the protein CASSLTWDTSYEQYF. The chain employs TRBV7-2 and TRBJ2-7, with a weak D call TRBD1 (6 bases). Trimming removed 3 bases from V and 1 base from J, with 13 bases in between. Germline CDR1 is SGHTA and CDR2 is FQGNSA. CDR3 length: 15 residues.

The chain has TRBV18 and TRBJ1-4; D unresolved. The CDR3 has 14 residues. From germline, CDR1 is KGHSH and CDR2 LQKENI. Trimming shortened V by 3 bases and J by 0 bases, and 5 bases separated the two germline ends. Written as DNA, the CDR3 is TGTGCCAGCTCACCCGTTTCAACTAATGAAAAACTGTTTTTT. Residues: CASSPVSTNEKLFF.

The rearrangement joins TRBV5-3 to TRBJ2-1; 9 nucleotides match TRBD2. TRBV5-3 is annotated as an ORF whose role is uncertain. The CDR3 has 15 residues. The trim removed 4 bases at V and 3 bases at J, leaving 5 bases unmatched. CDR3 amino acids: CARSVTSGIYNEQFF. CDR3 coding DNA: TGTGCCAGAAGCGTGACTAGCGGAATCTACAATGAGCAGTTCTTC.

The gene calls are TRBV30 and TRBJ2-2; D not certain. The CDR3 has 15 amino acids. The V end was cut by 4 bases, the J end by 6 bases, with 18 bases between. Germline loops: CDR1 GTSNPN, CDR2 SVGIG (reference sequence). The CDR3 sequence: CAWTPDTLSPGELFF. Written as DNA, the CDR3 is TGTGCCTGGACCCCAGACACACTCAGCCCCGGGGAGCTGTTTTTT.

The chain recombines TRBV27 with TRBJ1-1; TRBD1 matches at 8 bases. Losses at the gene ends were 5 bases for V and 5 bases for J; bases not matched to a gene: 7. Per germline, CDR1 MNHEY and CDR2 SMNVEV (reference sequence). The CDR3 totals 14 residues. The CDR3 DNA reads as TGTGCCAGCAGTGCCACAGGGGGTGGTACTGAAGCTTTCTTT. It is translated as CASSATGGGTEAFF.

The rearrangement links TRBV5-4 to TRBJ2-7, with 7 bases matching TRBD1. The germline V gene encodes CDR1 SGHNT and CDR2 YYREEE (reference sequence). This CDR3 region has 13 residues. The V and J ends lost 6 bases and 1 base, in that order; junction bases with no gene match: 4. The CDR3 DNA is TGTGCCAGCACCGCGGACAGGTCCTACGAGCAGTACTTC. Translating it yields CASTADRSYEQYF.

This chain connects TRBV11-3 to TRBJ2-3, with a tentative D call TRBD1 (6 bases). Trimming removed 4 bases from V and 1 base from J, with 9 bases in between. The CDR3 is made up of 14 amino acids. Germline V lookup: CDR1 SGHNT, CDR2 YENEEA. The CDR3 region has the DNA TGTGCCAGCAGCTCAGGGGAGCGCACAGATACGCAGTATTTT. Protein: CASSSGERTDTQYF.

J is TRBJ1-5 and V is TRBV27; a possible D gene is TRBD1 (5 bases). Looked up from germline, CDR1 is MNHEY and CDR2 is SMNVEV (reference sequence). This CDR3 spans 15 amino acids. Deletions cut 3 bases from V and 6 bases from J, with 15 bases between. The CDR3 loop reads CASSLNRGKSQPQHF. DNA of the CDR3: TGTGCCAGCAGTTTGAATAGGGGTAAGAGTCAGCCCCAGCATTTT.